A selection of T cell receptor beta chains follows, all from one sample in a study of T-cell memory formation after mild COVID-19. TCRdb fed the 5' RACE reads into MiXCR, producing one record per CDR3 protein. The sample lists nearly 350,000 distinct CDR3 sequences, around 13% seen once, with about a fifth in the top ten. Specimen: PBMCs or a T cell subset sorted from them (not recorded which). These receptors originate from a young man who had mild COVID-19 (a few samples of this study predate the infection). Cell type and time point are not known. Each CDR3 is given with its conserved first and last residue. D genes are given only for firm matches. The size of a clone is reported for some rows only, either as once, few or many, or as a class for expanded clones.

v_call	d_call	clone_size	cdr3_length	j_call	cdr3_aa	cdr3_nt
TRBV29-1	NA	NA	14	TRBJ2-2	CSVERQGWAGELFF	TGCAGCGTAGAACGGCAGGGGTGGGCCGGGGAGCTGTTTTTT
TRBV3-1	NA	NA	15	TRBJ2-3	CASSQLTGLTDTQYF	TGTGCCAGCAGCCAACTTACAGGGCTGACAGATACGCAGTATTTT
TRBV5-1	NA	many	13	TRBJ2-7	CASSLPASYEQYF	TGCGCCAGCAGCTTACCAGCCTCCTACGAGCAGTACTTC
TRBV28	NA	few	14	TRBJ1-4	CASRLGATNEKLFF	TGTGCCAGCAGACTGGGAGCAACTAATGAAAAACTGTTTTTT
TRBV5-4	NA	few	13	TRBJ2-1	CASTRLRGDEQFF	TGTGCCAGCACTAGACTCCGAGGTGATGAGCAGTTCTTC
TRBV29-1	NA	few	13	TRBJ1-2	CSVVSGADYGYTF	TGCAGCGTTGTATCAGGGGCGGACTATGGCTACACCTTC
TRBV30	NA	NA	12	TRBJ1-2	CAWARGPYGYTF	TGTGCCTGGGCCCGTGGGCCCTATGGCTACACCTTC
TRBV4-2	TRBD2	few	18	TRBJ2-3	CASSQESGGGDNSDTQYF	TGTGCCAGCAGCCAAGAATCGGGCGGGGGGGATAATTCTGATACGCAGTATTTT
TRBV7-9	NA	NA	15	TRBJ2-1	CASSLRHDSYNEQFF	TGTGCCAGCAGCTTAAGGCACGACTCCTACAATGAGCAGTTCTTC
TRBV15	NA	NA	13	TRBJ2-5	CATSRDTAETQYF	TGTGCCACCAGCAGAGACACCGCGGAGACCCAGTACTTC
TRBV7-3	NA	few	15	TRBJ2-3	CASSKAGGRGDTQYF	TGTGCCAGCAGCAAAGCTGGGGGTCGGGGAGATACGCAGTATTTT
TRBV15	NA	NA	11	TRBJ2-4	CATRQRNIQYF	TGTGCCACCCGACAGAGAAACATTCAGTACTTC
TRBV6-2/TRBV6-3	NA	NA	14	TRBJ1-1	CASSYIQVTTEAFF	TGTGCCAGCAGTTATATTCAGGTTACTACTGAAGCTTTCTTT
TRBV6-5	NA	NA	16	TRBJ1-5	CASSRTGSGPRQAQHF	TGTGCCAGCAGTAGAACCGGGAGTGGACCCAGGCAGGCCCAGCATTTT
TRBV12-3/TRBV12-4	NA	NA	16	TRBJ2-3	CASTLGVRTPTDTQYF	TGTGCCAGCACCCTGGGGGTGAGGACCCCCACAGATACGCAGTATTTT
TRBV6-6	TRBD1	NA	17	TRBJ2-2	CASSYSAGQVATGELFF	TGTGCCAGCAGTTACTCTGCTGGACAGGTTGCCACCGGGGAGCTGTTTTTT
TRBV7-9	TRBD1	NA	13	TRBJ2-7	CASGTVSFYEQYF	TGTGCCAGCGGGACAGTTAGCTTTTACGAGCAGTACTTC
TRBV18	NA	NA	17	TRBJ2-1	CASSTLRPQGIDNEQFF	TGTGCCAGCTCAACCCTCAGACCCCAGGGGATTGACAATGAGCAGTTCTTC
TRBV7-3	TRBD2	NA	17	TRBJ2-1	CASSSPPLAGALDEQFF	TGTGCCAGCAGCTCCCCACCACTAGCGGGGGCCCTCGATGAGCAGTTCTTC
TRBV29-1	NA	NA	14	TRBJ1-6	CSVRDGTASSPLHF	TGCAGCGTCCGTGACGGGACCGCGTCTTCACCCCTCCACTTT
TRBV4-1	TRBD1	few	15	TRBJ2-1	CASSPRTGGMNEQFF	TGCGCCAGCAGCCCCAGGACAGGGGGGATGAATGAGCAGTTCTTC
TRBV2	NA	NA	13	TRBJ1-2	CASSPGTNYGYTF	TGTGCCAGCAGTCCCGGGACTAACTATGGCTACACCTTC
TRBV6-5	TRBD2	NA	16	TRBJ2-2	CASSFRASGVTGELFF	TGTGCCAGCAGTTTTAGGGCTAGCGGGGTCACCGGGGAGCTGTTTTTT
TRBV7-2	TRBD1	NA	14	TRBJ2-1	CASSRMDRGGEQFF	TGTGCCAGCAGCCGAATGGACAGGGGTGGCGAGCAGTTCTTC
TRBV7-9	NA	NA	19	TRBJ1-4	CASSPVTVGGSKANEKLFF	TGTGCCAGCAGCCCCGTTACAGTTGGGGGGAGCAAGGCTAATGAAAAACTGTTTTTT
TRBV3-1	TRBD1	few	17	TRBJ1-4	CASSQQGGLIASEKLFF	TGTGCCAGCAGCCAACAAGGGGGCCTCATCGCGTCGGAAAAACTGTTTTTT
TRBV19	NA	NA	14	TRBJ1-5	CASSIVATDRPQHF	TGTGCCAGTAGTATAGTGGCGACAGATCGGCCCCAGCATTTT
TRBV7-8	TRBD1	NA	14	TRBJ1-5	CATSPDRALPPQHF	TGTGCCACCTCTCCGGACAGGGCACTACCGCCCCAGCATTTT
TRBV7-9	NA	few	14	TRBJ2-7	CASNPLDGAYEQYF	TGTGCCAGCAACCCCCTGGACGGAGCCTACGAGCAGTACTTC
TRBV6-6	NA	few	12	TRBJ1-1	CASNLGNTEAFF	TGTGCCAGCAATCTGGGGAACACTGAAGCTTTCTTT
TRBV6-1	TRBD2	NA	15	TRBJ2-3	CASSEALGGADTQYF	TGTGCCAGCAGTGAAGCTCTCGGGGGGGCAGATACGCAGTATTTT
TRBV30	NA	few	13	TRBJ1-5	CASDSGGNQPQHF	TGTGCCAGTGACAGCGGCGGCAATCAGCCCCAGCATTTT
TRBV7-2	NA	few	14	TRBJ1-2	CASSALGVYYGYTF	TGTGCCAGCAGCGCACTGGGGGTATACTATGGCTACACCTTC
TRBV20-1	TRBD2	NA	14	TRBJ2-1	CSARRETSANEQFF	TGCAGTGCTAGACGAGAGACTAGCGCAAATGAGCAGTTCTTC
TRBV9	NA	NA	14	TRBJ1-3	CASSVEGSGNTIYF	TGTGCCAGCAGCGTAGAAGGGTCTGGAAACACCATATATTTT
TRBV6-2/TRBV6-3	TRBD2	NA	16	TRBJ2-7	CASSYLRLAEAYEQYF	TGTGCCAGCAGTTACCTAAGACTAGCGGAAGCCTACGAGCAGTACTTC
TRBV30	NA	few	12	TRBJ2-7	CAWSGQVYEQYF	TGTGCCTGGAGTGGGCAGGTCTACGAGCAGTACTTC
TRBV7-2	TRBD2	NA	17	TRBJ2-3	CASSLSALAGGTDTQYF	TGTGCCAGCAGCTTATCCGCGCTAGCGGGGGGCACAGATACGCAGTATTTT
TRBV7-3	NA	few	15	TRBJ1-1	CASSDLGPGNTEAFF	TGTGCCAGCAGCGACTTAGGGCCGGGGAACACTGAAGCTTTCTTT
TRBV3-1	NA	NA	15	TRBJ2-3	CASSQGPGSAYTQYF	TGTGCCAGCAGCCAAGGCCCGGGGTCAGCGTATACGCAGTATTTT
TRBV7-2	NA	NA	14	TRBJ1-1	CASSYRDMNTEAFF	TGTGCCAGCAGCTACAGGGATATGAACACTGAAGCTTTCTTT
TRBV3-1	NA	NA	15	TRBJ2-2	CASSQSRLGRGELFF	TGTGCCAGCAGCCAGTCCCGACTTGGTCGTGGGGAGCTGTTTTTT
TRBV6-5	NA	few	16	TRBJ1-2	CASSRHPQESNYGYTF	TGTGCCAGCAGTCGACACCCGCAGGAATCTAACTATGGCTACACCTTC
TRBV24-1	TRBD1	few	15	TRBJ2-1	CATSDLRQGVYEQFF	TGTGCCACCAGTGATTTAAGACAGGGGGTGTATGAGCAGTTCTTC
TRBV7-2	TRBD1	few	15	TRBJ2-7	CASSPRTGGGYEQYF	TGTGCCAGCAGCCCGCGGACAGGGGGTGGTTACGAGCAGTACTTC
TRBV28	TRBD2	many	14	TRBJ2-3	CASSLSGVTDTQYF	TGTGCCAGCAGTTTAAGCGGGGTAACAGATACGCAGTATTTT
TRBV4-1	TRBD1	many	15	TRBJ2-5	CASSQAGQGTETQYF	TGCGCCAGCAGCCAAGCCGGACAGGGGACAGAGACCCAGTACTTC
TRBV6-1	NA	NA	13	TRBJ1-2	CASSDRGRGGYTF	TGTGCCAGCAGTGATCGGGGGCGCGGGGGCTACACCTTC